These 7 T cell receptor beta chains were all obtained from the same sample, sequenced in a study of T cells in Graves' hyperthyroidism and ophthalmopathy. From RNA transcripts, TCR beta CDR3 regions were amplified. First-round RT-PCR targeting the TCR CDR3 was performed with the HTBI primer set. TCRdb re-called the multiplex PCR reads through MiXCR, storing one row per CDR3 protein. This sample has a few hundred thousand distinct CDR3 sequences, with about 13% found just once. The material sequenced was blood. The receptors shown here come from a woman aged 18 to 35 with Graves' hyperthyroidism.

This clonotype was recorded at least ten times. V gene TRBV28 combines with J gene TRBJ1-1; D is perhaps TRBD1 (5 bases). Germline loops: CDR1 MDHEN, CDR2 SYDVKM. The CDR3 sequence is 13 residues long. Trimming removed 6 bases at V and 4 bases at J, with 12 bases between. CDR3 loop: CASSLGPGTEAFF. CDR3 DNA: TGTGCCAGCAGCCTGGGGCCGGGCACTGAAGCTTTCTTT.

This clonotype was seen repeatedly, ten times or more. The V call is TRBV28, the J call TRBJ2-1, with D perhaps matching TRBD1 (6 bases). The CDR3 covers 15 residues. Trimming took 5 bases from V and 9 from J, leaving 20 bases between them. Per the germline V gene, CDR1 is MDHEN and CDR2 is SYDVKM. This CDR3 reads CASSTPDRFRGEQFF. CDR3 coding DNA: TGTGCCAGCAGTACCCCGGACAGATTTAGGGGTGAGCAGTTCTTC.

This clonotype was picked up many times. The chain joins TRBV2 to TRBJ1-1, with D perhaps matching TRBD1 (6 bases). Germline lookup yields CDR1 SNHLY and CDR2 FYNNEI. The CDR3 totals 14 residues. Trimming took off 3 bases at V and 1 base at J, with 9 bases between the two ends. The CDR3 sequence: CASSEDSWNTEAFF. CDR3 in DNA: TGTGCCAGCAGTGAGGACAGCTGGAACACTGAAGCTTTCTTT.

Ten or more counts support this clonotype. The chain employs TRBV4-2 and TRBJ1-2; tentatively, D is TRBD1 (5 bases). Germline values: CDR1 LGHNA, CDR2 YNFKEQ. CDR3 length equals 14 residues. The V end lost 0 bases, the J end lost 8 bases, and 13 bases lay between the germline ends. In DNA form, the CDR3 reads TGTGCCAGCAGCCAAGATCGAACGGGGGACGGCTACACCTTC. It translates to CASSQDRTGDGYTF.

This clonotype was recorded at least ten times. V is TRBV12-3 or TRBV12-4 and J is TRBJ2-7, with TRBD1 identical over 8 bases. V shed 4 bases and J 2 bases; nucleotides not matched to a gene: 4. The CDR3 spans 14 residues. The chain's CDR3 is CASSSQDRAYEQYF. CDR3 DNA sequence: TGTGCCAGCAGTTCCCAGGACAGGGCCTACGAGCAGTACTTC.

This clonotype was picked up a small number of times. Given a much more abundant clone one base away, this may be a read error. The chain is built from TRBV2 and TRBJ2-4, with TRBD1 identical over 8 bases. CDR3 length: 16 amino acids. Germline-derived CDR1 and CDR2 are SNHLY and FYNNEI. Trimming removed 4 bases from V and 9 bases from J; junction bases left unmatched: 14. The CDR3 sequence is CASSVPRTGPECIQYF. Written as DNA, the CDR3 is TGTGCCAGCAGTGTCCCTAGGACAGGGCCAGAGTGCATTCAGTACTTC.

This clonotype was counted many times. This chain uses TRBV18 with TRBJ1-5; D is uncertain. The germline V and J ends were trimmed by 5 bases and 5 bases, with 10 bases remaining between them. The germline V gene has CDR1 KGHSH and CDR2 LQKENI. The CDR3 is 13 amino acids. The CDR3 here is CASSIGDYQPQHF. The CDR3 coding sequence is TGTGCCAGCTCAATCGGAGACTATCAGCCCCAGCATTTT.